This T cell receptor beta chain was captured in a study of blood T cell repertoires in COVID-19. Background on the study: Sites across the United States, Italy and Spain contributed samples from acute and convalescent COVID-19. The cDNA or gDNA used as material had been derived from T cells, B-cell-depleted T cells, or PBMCs.

Original analysis: The assay estimated nucleated cells by amplifying reference gene primers. The data were produced by immunoSEQ multiplex PCR, yet TCRdb's version contains in-frame clones alone and is incomplete. That table supplies the V and J calls and clone size; D and trimming were determined from the DNA. This sample has 20,000 to 30,000 clones, with around 87% found just once. The CDR3 consists of 16 residues. Germline V gene data show CDR1 as SEHNR and CDR2 as FQNEAQ (reference sequence). V shed 5 bases and J 5 bases; nucleotides not matched to a gene: 13. Sequencing used peripheral blood. The chain carries TRBV7-9 and TRBJ2-5; TRBD1 agrees at 8 bases. The sequence was obtained from a woman aged 55-75 years with active COVID-19. The CDR3 is CASSPLWAGGEETQYF. The CDR3, as DNA: TGTGCCAGCAGCCCCCTATGGGCAGGGGGCGAGGAGACCCAGTACTTC.